This T cell receptor (beta chain) stems from a study of ipilimumab plus nivolumab after autologous stem cell transplantation. This CDR3 has 14 amino acids. Germline lookup yields CDR1 SEHNR and CDR2 FQNEAQ (reference sequence). V dropped 5 bases and J dropped 6 bases, with 14 bases sitting between them. Checkpoint therapy with ipilimumab 1 mg/kg began 14 to 28 days after transplant. Some clones are missing from TCRdb's copy, which holds only in-frame ones; the method was immunoSEQ multiplex PCR. The sample records 20,000 to 25,000 clones, 77% being singletons. The chain recombines TRBV7-9 with TRBJ2-1; D is unresolved. The TCR comes from a male donor with diffuse large B-cell lymphoma. The input for sequencing was PBMCs, taken in a trial of ipilimumab plus nivolumab as post-transplant consolidation. The CDR3, as DNA: TGTGCCAGCAGCCGTCTGGCAGGAAGCAATGAGCAGTTCTTC. This gives the protein CASSRLAGSNEQFF.